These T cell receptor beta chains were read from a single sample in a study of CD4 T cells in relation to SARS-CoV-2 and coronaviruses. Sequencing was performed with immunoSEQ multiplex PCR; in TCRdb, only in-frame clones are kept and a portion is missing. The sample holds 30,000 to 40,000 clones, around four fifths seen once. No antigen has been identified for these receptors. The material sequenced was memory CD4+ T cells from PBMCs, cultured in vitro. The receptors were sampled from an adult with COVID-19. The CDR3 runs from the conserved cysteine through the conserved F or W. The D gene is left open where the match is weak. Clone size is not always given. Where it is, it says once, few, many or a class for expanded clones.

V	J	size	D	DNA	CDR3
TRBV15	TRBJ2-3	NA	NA	TGTGCCACCAGCAGAGTATCGGGGGATACGCAGTATTTT	CATSRVSGDTQYF
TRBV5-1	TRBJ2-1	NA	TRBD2	TGCGCCAGCAGCTTGCATGCGGGAGCCTACAATGAGCAGTTCTTC	CASSLHAGAYNEQFF
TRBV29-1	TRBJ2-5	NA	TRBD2	TGCAGCGTTGAAGGTTGGCCTAGCGGGACCCTGGGGGAGACCCAGTACTTC	CSVEGWPSGTLGETQYF
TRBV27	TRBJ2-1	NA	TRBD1	TGTGCCAGCAAGCACAGGGGGTTCTTTGGTGAGCAGTTCTTC	CASKHRGFFGEQFF
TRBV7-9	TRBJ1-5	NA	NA	TGTGCCAGCAGCGCTGACAGGAATCAGCCCCAGCATTTT	CASSADRNQPQHF
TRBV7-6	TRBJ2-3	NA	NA	TGTGCCAGCAGCCCCTCGGAGGTTTCCACAGATACGCAGTATTTT	CASSPSEVSTDTQYF
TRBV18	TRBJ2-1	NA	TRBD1	TGTGCCAGCTCAAGACAGGGAACTGAGCAGTTCTTC	CASSRQGTEQFF
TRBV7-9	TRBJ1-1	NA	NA	TGTGCCAGCAGCTTAGAGGTGGGAAGGACTGAAGCTTTCTTT	CASSLEVGRTEAFF
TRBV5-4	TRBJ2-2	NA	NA	TGTGCCGGGGGGAATCCGAACACCGGGGAGCTGTTTTTT	CAGGNPNTGELFF
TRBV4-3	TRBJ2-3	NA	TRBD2	TGCGCCAGCAGCCAAGAAGTACTAGCGGGAAACACAGATACGCAGTATTTT	CASSQEVLAGNTDTQYF
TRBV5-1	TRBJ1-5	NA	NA	TGCGCCAGCAGCTTGGAAGGGAGCAATCAGCCCCAGCATTTT	CASSLEGSNQPQHF
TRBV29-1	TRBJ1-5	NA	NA	TGCAGCGCCGGGGATAGCAATCAGCCCCAGCATTTT	CSAGDSNQPQHF
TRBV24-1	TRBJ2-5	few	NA	TGTGCCACCAGTGATGATGACTATCTCCAAGAGACCCAGTACTTC	CATSDDDYLQETQYF
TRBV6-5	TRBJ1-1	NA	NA	TGTGCCAGCAGTTACTCGGCCCGCGGGAACACTGAAGCTTTCTTT	CASSYSARGNTEAFF
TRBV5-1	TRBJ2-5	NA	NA	TGCGCCAGCAAACCGGACAGTAGTAAAGAGACCCAGTACTTC	CASKPDSSKETQYF
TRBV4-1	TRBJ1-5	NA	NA	TGCGCCAGCAGCCAAGATAGTCATGCCGGGGTTGGGCAGCCCCAGCATTTT	CASSQDSHAGVGQPQHF
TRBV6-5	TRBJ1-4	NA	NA	TGTGCCAGCTCCCGGGTTTGGGGTGAAAAACTGTTTTTT	CASSRVWGEKLFF
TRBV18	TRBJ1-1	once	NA	TGTGCCAGCTCCACCGGTATGAACACTGAAGCTTTCTTT	CASSTGMNTEAFF
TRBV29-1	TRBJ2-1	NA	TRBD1	TGCAGCGCCGGGACAGGGGACTACAATGAGCAGTTCTTC	CSAGTGDYNEQFF
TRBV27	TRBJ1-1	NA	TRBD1	TGTGCCAGCAGTCCGGACAGGGGGAACACTGAAGCTTTCTTT	CASSPDRGNTEAFF
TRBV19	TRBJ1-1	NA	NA	TGTGCCAGTAGTATGGGCCCGAAAAGACGGAGGGGTGAAGCTTTCTTT	CASSMGPKRRRGEAFF
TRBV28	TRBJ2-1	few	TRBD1	TGTGCCAGCAGTTTTGGTTTCCATCGGACAGGGAAGTTCTTC	CASSFGFHRTGKFF